This passage covers 3 T cell receptor beta chains from one sample sequenced in a study of beta chain features in type 1 diabetes. Sequenced material consisted of expressed TCRB transcripts (all of the isolated RNA was reverse transcribed). Some clones are missing from TCRdb's copy, which holds only in-frame ones; the method was immunoSEQ multiplex PCR. Here the sample spans hundreds of thousands of clones, approximately 14% being singletons. Sequenced: naive CD4+ T cells from blood. These receptors came from a man younger than 40 in good health.

This clone was counted a few times. The chain employs TRBV10-3 and TRBJ2-5, with 15 bases aligning to TRBD2. Per germline, CDR1 ENHRY and CDR2 SYGVKD. The CDR3 contains 15 residues. V lost 6 bases and J lost 4; bases outside the gene matches: 3. The CDR3 DNA reads TGTGCCATCAGGATGGGACTAGCGGGAGGAGAGACCCAGTACTTC. Its protein is CAIRMGLAGGETQYF.

The J gene is TRBJ2-5, the V gene TRBV27, with D hard to call. Trimming left V 6 bases short and J 0 bases short, with 17 bases between. Germline CDR1 and CDR2: MNHEY and SMNVEV (reference sequence). This CDR3 is built from 16 residues. CDR3: CASRPLGVTYQETQYF. The CDR3 bases are TGTGCCAGCAGGCCCCTTGGGGTCACGTACCAAGAGACCCAGTACTTC.

J is TRBJ2-7 and V is TRBV21-1; the D call in the table, TRBD2, was not verified against the DNA. TRBV21-1 is reported as a pseudogene. This CDR3 region has 14 residues. CDR3 bases: TGTGCCAGCAGCAAAGTGCGGGAGGGGTACGAGCAGTACGTC. It specifies CASSKVREGYEQYV.